The sequence of this T cell receptor beta chain was determined in a study of T cells after yellow fever vaccination. MiXCR, run by TCRdb on the 5' RACE reads, gives a single entry per CDR3 protein. The sample carries a few hundred thousand distinct CDR3 sequences, 4.1% recorded once. Germline loops: CDR1 MNHEY, CDR2 SMNVEV (reference sequence). V lost 3 bases, J lost 3 bases, and 8 bases lay in between. The CDR3 loop spans 13 amino acids. This clonotype was seen ten or more times. Specimen: PBMCs, collected 5 days after the yellow fever booster vaccination. The receptor was derived from a man younger than 30 who received the YFV17D yellow fever vaccine. The chain joins TRBV27 to TRBJ2-5; D gene uncertain. DNA for the CDR3: TGTGCCAGCAGTTTGAGGCATGAAGAGACCCAGTACTTC. Amino acids: CASSLRHEETQYF.